This T cell receptor (beta chain) was observed in a study of T cells after yellow fever vaccination. Study information: Fractions of limited cellularity were prepared by means of SMART-Seq v4 Ultra Low Input.

Production of TCR cDNA was by 5'RACE template switching, which also added a universal primer site and UMIs. TCRdb redid the calling of the 5' RACE reads with MiXCR, one entry per CDR3 protein. The sample shows about 330,000 distinct CDR3 sequences, about 8.3% of them seen only once. This clonotype was detected only a few times. What it binds is unknown. Study-wide points: Abundant bulk-population clonotypes could contaminate the FACS-sorted repertoires.

The CDR3 sequence is 16 residues long. The V gene end was trimmed by 6 bases and the J gene end by 5 bases; junction bases not matched to a gene: 14. From germline, CDR1 is SGHRS and CDR2 YFSETQ. The V call is TRBV5-1, the J call TRBJ2-5, with 9 bases matching TRBD2. Source: PBMCs, taken roughly 47 days after the first yellow fever vaccination. This clonotype was obtained from a man younger than 35 who received the YFV17D yellow fever vaccine. The CDR3 DNA is TGCGCCAGCACGCGGGGGGGGGCCGACACCAGGGAGACCCAGTACTTC. This codes for CASTRGGADTRETQYF.